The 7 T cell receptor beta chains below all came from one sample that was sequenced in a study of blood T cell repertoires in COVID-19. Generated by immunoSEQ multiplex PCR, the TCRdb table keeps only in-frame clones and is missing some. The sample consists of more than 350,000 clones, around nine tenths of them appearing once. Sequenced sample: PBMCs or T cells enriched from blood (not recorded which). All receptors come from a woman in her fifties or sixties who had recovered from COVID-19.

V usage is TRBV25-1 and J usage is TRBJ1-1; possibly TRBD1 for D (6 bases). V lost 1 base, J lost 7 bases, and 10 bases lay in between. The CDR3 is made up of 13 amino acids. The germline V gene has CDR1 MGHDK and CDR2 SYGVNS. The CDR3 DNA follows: TGTGCCAGCAGTGAATCTTACAGGGATGAAGCTTTCTTT. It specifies CASSESYRDEAFF.

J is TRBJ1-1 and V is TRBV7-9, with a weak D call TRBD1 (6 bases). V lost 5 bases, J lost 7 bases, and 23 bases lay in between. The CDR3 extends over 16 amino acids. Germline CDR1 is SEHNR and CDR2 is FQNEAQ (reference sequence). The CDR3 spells CASSADRTLPLGEAFF. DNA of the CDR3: TGTGCCAGCAGCGCCGACAGGACCCTTCCACTGGGTGAAGCTTTCTTT.

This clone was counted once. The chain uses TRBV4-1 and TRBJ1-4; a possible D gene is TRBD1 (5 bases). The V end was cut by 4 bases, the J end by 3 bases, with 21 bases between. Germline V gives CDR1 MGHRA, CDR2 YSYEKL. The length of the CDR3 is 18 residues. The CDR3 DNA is TGCGCCAGCAGCCGAGGTTGGGGGGGGAAGGGTTCTAATGAAAAACTGTTTTTT. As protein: CASSRGWGGKGSNEKLFF.

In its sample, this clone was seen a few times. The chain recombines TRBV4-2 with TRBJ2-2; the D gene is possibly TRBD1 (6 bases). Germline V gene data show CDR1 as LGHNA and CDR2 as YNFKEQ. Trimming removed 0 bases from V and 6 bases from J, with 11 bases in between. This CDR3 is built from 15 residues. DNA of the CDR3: TGTGCCAGCAGCCAAGAACAGGGTAGGCCCGGGGAGCTGTTTTTT. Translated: CASSQEQGRPGELFF.

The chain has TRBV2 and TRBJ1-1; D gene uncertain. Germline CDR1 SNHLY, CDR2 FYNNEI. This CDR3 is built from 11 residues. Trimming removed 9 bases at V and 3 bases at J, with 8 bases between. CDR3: CARGSDTEAFF. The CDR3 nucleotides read TGTGCCAGGGGCAGTGACACTGAAGCTTTCTTT.

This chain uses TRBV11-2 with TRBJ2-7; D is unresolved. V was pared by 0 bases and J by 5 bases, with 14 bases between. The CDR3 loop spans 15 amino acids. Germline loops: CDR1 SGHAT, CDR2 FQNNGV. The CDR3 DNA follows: TGTGCCAGCAGCTTAGAGCGGTTGGCTTCCGACGAGCAGTACTTC. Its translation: CASSLERLASDEQYF.

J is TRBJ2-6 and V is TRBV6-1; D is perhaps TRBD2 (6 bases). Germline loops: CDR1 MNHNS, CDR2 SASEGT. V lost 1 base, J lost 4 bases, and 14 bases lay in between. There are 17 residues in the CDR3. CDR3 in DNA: TGTGCCAGCAGTGAAGTTTCGGGGGTTGAAGGGGCCAACGTCCTGACTTTC. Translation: CASSEVSGVEGANVLTF.